Listed below are T cell receptor beta chains from one sample, sequenced in a study of cytomegalovirus exposure and HLA in healthy donors. Some clones are missing from TCRdb's copy, which holds only in-frame ones; the method was immunoSEQ multiplex PCR. The repertoire includes more than 95,000 clones, about 82% of them detected once, and 4.9% sits in the top ten. The specimen was PBMCs. All receptors derive from a man between 18 and 35 years old in good health and CMV-seronegative. Both conserved end residues are part of each CDR3. The order of the fields is V gene, J gene, D gene, clone size, CDR3 DNA, CDR3 protein. The D gene is left open where the match is weak. Expanded clones are given a class, and other clones once, few, many or no size at all.

TRBV7-9	TRBJ1-2	NA	NA	TGTGCCAGCAGCCAACAGGCGGCTAACTATGGCTACACCTTC	CASSQQAANYGYTF
TRBV9	TRBJ2-1	TRBD2	NA	TGTGCCAGCAGCGCTTCCGGGACTAACTACAATGAGCAGTTCTTC	CASSASGTNYNEQFF
TRBV9	TRBJ2-3	NA	NA	TGTGCCAGCAGCTCCGACCTCCGGAGGGCCGGAGATACGCAGTATTTT	CASSSDLRRAGDTQYF
TRBV5-4	TRBJ2-5	TRBD2	NA	TGTGCCAGCAGCGCCGGACTAGCGGGAGTGGCGGAGACCCAGTACTTC	CASSAGLAGVAETQYF
TRBV13	TRBJ1-5	NA	NA	TGTGCCAGCAGCTTAGGGCGGAATAGCAATCAGCCCCAGCATTTT	CASSLGRNSNQPQHF
TRBV30	TRBJ1-3	NA	NA	TGTGCCTGGAGTACCCCCCCACCGAGTCACAACACCATATATTTT	CAWSTPPPSHNTIYF
TRBV7-2	TRBJ2-1	TRBD2	NA	TGTGCCAGCAGCCCGGGACTAGCGGGAGGCGCTGAGCAGTTCTTC	CASSPGLAGGAEQFF
TRBV5-1	TRBJ2-7	NA	NA	TGCGCCAGCGGCACGTATTACGAGCAGTACTTC	CASGTYYEQYF
TRBV19	TRBJ1-4	TRBD1	once	TGTGCCAGTAGTATCCCGGGACAGCGGAATGAAAAACTGTTTTTT	CASSIPGQRNEKLFF
TRBV7-9	TRBJ2-3	TRBD2	NA	TGTGCCAGCAGCCCCTGGACTAGCGGACCCAGCACAGATACGCAGTATTTT	CASSPWTSGPSTDTQYF
TRBV5-1	TRBJ2-2	TRBD2	NA	TGCGCCAGCAGCTGGACTAGCGGGAAGAACACCGGGGAGCTGTTTTTT	CASSWTSGKNTGELFF
TRBV28	TRBJ1-6	NA	NA	TGTGCCAGCAGTTCGAAAAAAACAGGGTGGATTTCACCCCTCCACTTT	CASSSKKTGWISPLHF
TRBV18	TRBJ2-7	NA	NA	TGTGCCAGCTCACTACAGCCCTCCTACGAGCAGTACTTC	CASSLQPSYEQYF
TRBV29-1	TRBJ2-3	NA	NA	TGCAGCGTCGTCCCCTCTACAGATACGCAGTATTTT	CSVVPSTDTQYF
TRBV25-1	TRBJ2-5	TRBD2	NA	TGTGCCAGCAGCCCTAGCGGGAGGATAGAGACCCAGTACTTC	CASSPSGRIETQYF
TRBV7-9	TRBJ2-3	NA	NA	TGTGCCATCCCTCCCCCCACTTCAGCGGTGGCAGATACGCAGTATTTT	CAIPPPTSAVADTQYF
TRBV6-4	TRBJ1-4	TRBD1	NA	TGTGCCAGCAGAGAGACGGACAGGGGAGTTGAAAAACTGTTTTTT	CASRETDRGVEKLFF
TRBV7-2	TRBJ2-5	TRBD2	NA	TGTGCCAGCAGCTTAGCCTTTGGCGGGGGTCAAGAGACCCAGTACTTC	CASSLAFGGGQETQYF
TRBV28	TRBJ2-7	NA	NA	TGTGCCAGCAGCCCAGCAACAGGGTTGGGCGAGCAGTACTTC	CASSPATGLGEQYF
TRBV5-1	TRBJ2-7	NA	NA	TGCGCCAGCTCCCCCCCCGGGGTTTACTACGAGCAGTACTTC	CASSPPGVYYEQYF
TRBV4-1	TRBJ2-1	TRBD2	NA	TGCGCCAGCAGCCAAGAAGCTAGCGGGAAGGGATACAATGAGCAGTTCTTC	CASSQEASGKGYNEQFF
TRBV9	TRBJ1-1	NA	NA	TGTGCCAGCAGCCCCATGGGACGGACTACCTTAGGCACTGAAGCTTTCTTT	CASSPMGRTTLGTEAFF
TRBV11-3	TRBJ1-3	NA	once	TGTGCCAGCAGCCCGAGCTCTGGAAACACCATATATTTT	CASSPSSGNTIYF
TRBV2	TRBJ2-6	NA	NA	TGTGCCAGCACCCGGGGCTCTGGGGCCAACGTCCTGACTTTC	CASTRGSGANVLTF
TRBV30	TRBJ1-1	TRBD1	few	TGTGCCTGGACCCCGGGACAGGGGTTCACCACTGAAGCTTTCTTT	CAWTPGQGFTTEAFF
TRBV5-8	TRBJ2-3	TRBD1	NA	TGTGCCAGCAGCTCGGGACAGGGGATCACAGATACGCAGTATTTT	CASSSGQGITDTQYF
TRBV15	TRBJ2-7	TRBD1	NA	TGTGCCACCAGCAGGGAGACAGGGCAGACCTACGAGCAGTACTTC	CATSRETGQTYEQYF
TRBV18	TRBJ2-7	TRBD2	many	TGTGCCAGCTCACCGACTAGCGGGGGGGCTCAGTCCTACGAGCAGTACTTC	CASSPTSGGAQSYEQYF
TRBV10-3	TRBJ2-1	NA	NA	TGTGCCATCAGTGAGTCTTTTGGGGGGAGCCTCCCCAATGAGCAGTTCTTC	CAISESFGGSLPNEQFF
TRBV6-5	TRBJ1-1	NA	NA	TGTGCCTCAGGGCGTCGAGGCACTGAAGCTTTCTTT	CASGRRGTEAFF
TRBV7-2	TRBJ1-4	TRBD1	NA	TGTGCCAGCAGCTTAGCGGGCAGGGGGTTTGAAAAACTGTTTTTT	CASSLAGRGFEKLFF
TRBV18	TRBJ2-1	TRBD1	NA	TGTGCCAGCTCACCACCGGCAGGGGGCGTCTACAATGAGCAGTTCTTC	CASSPPAGGVYNEQFF
TRBV25-1	TRBJ1-4	NA	NA	TGTGCCAGCAGTGAATTGTGGGGAGGTGAAAAACTGTTTTTT	CASSELWGGEKLFF
TRBV18	TRBJ1-2	TRBD1	few	TGTGCCAGCTCACCATGGGACAGAATTGGCTACACCTTC	CASSPWDRIGYTF
TRBV19	TRBJ1-1	NA	few	TGTGCCAGTAGAGTCGCCCTTTCAGCTGAAGCTTTCTTT	CASRVALSAEAFF
TRBV30	TRBJ2-6	NA	NA	TGTGCCTGGACCCCCCCTAGGAGGGCCTCTGGGGCCAACGTCCTGACTTTC	CAWTPPRRASGANVLTF
TRBV4-1	TRBJ2-3	NA	NA	TGCGCCAGCAGCCAAGATATCTATTCGTTCACAGATACGCAGTATTTT	CASSQDIYSFTDTQYF
TRBV18	TRBJ2-1	TRBD2	NA	TGTGCCAGCTCAGGATCCCTAGCGGGAGATCACAATGAGCAGTTCTTC	CASSGSLAGDHNEQFF
TRBV27	TRBJ2-3	TRBD1	NA	TGTGCCAGCAGGCAAAATACCGGGACAGGGGTCTATGGGGTGAGGACAGATACGCAGTATTTT	CASRQNTGTGVYGVRTDTQYF
TRBV11-2	TRBJ1-2	NA	NA	TGTGCCAGCAGCTTAGGGGCTCCGGCGGGCTATGGCTACACCTTC	CASSLGAPAGYGYTF
TRBV7-9	TRBJ2-7	NA	NA	TGTGCCAGCAGCTTAGGCGGGGTGGACTTACGCGAGCAGTACTTC	CASSLGGVDLREQYF
TRBV5-1	TRBJ1-1	NA	few	TGCGCCAGCAGCTTGGCAGGACAGCCGAACACTGAAGCTTTCTTT	CASSLAGQPNTEAFF
TRBV30	TRBJ1-5	TRBD1	NA	TGTGCCTGGAGGGGGCAGGGGGCCGGATATAGCAATCAGCCCCAGCATTTT	CAWRGQGAGYSNQPQHF
TRBV18	TRBJ1-5	TRBD1	once	TGTGCCAGCTCAGGGACAGGGAGGCAGCCCCAGCATTTT	CASSGTGRQPQHF
TRBV10-3	TRBJ2-3	NA	NA	TGTGCCATCAGTGGGGGGGTCGGAGATACGCAGTATTTT	CAISGGVGDTQYF
TRBV7-8	TRBJ2-3	TRBD2	NA	TGTGCCAGCAGCCTTCGCCTAGCGGGAGGGGGAGATACGCAGTATTTT	CASSLRLAGGGDTQYF
TRBV5-1	TRBJ2-7	TRBD1	NA	TGCGCCAGCAGCTTGGGGCCAGGGGGCTCCTACGAGCAGTACTTC	CASSLGPGGSYEQYF
TRBV2	TRBJ2-4	TRBD1	NA	TGTGCCAGCAGTGACGCCGGGACAGACATAGCCAAAAACATTCAGTACTTC	CASSDAGTDIAKNIQYF
TRBV5-8	TRBJ1-2	TRBD1	NA	TGTGCCAGCAGCATTAGGACAGGGGCCCTACTCCCAACTTATGGCTACACCTTC	CASSIRTGALLPTYGYTF
TRBV7-9	TRBJ1-2	NA	once	TGTGCCAGCAGCTTAGGGGTACTAGTGACCTTC	CASSLGVLVTF
TRBV30	TRBJ2-5	NA	NA	TGTGCCTGGAGTGGCTCGCGGCTCGAAGAGACCCAGTACTTC	CAWSGSRLEETQYF
TRBV9	TRBJ2-1	NA	NA	TGTGCCAGCAGCCCGGGGACTGACAATGAGCAGTTCTTC	CASSPGTDNEQFF
TRBV19	TRBJ1-2	TRBD1	NA	TGTGCCAGTAGTACCCTTCCGGGACAGGGTAACTATGGCTACACCTTC	CASSTLPGQGNYGYTF
TRBV5-8	TRBJ1-5	TRBD1	NA	TGTGCCAGCAGCTGGAGCCAGGGGGCCAATCAGCCCCAGCATTTT	CASSWSQGANQPQHF
TRBV7-9	TRBJ2-1	NA	NA	TGTGCCAGCAGCTTACCGGGGGGCGGTTACAATGAGCAGTTCTTC	CASSLPGGGYNEQFF
TRBV13	TRBJ2-7	TRBD1	NA	TGTGCCAGCAGCCTGATGGACAGGGGTTACGAGCAGTACTTC	CASSLMDRGYEQYF
TRBV10-3	TRBJ2-7	TRBD2	NA	TGTGCCATCACGAAAACTAGCGGTACCTACGAGCAGTACTTC	CAITKTSGTYEQYF